This T cell receptor (beta chain) was sequenced in a study of shared clonotypes between healthy human individuals. The length of the CDR3 is 12 residues. Germline-derived CDR1 and CDR2 are SGHDN and FVKESK. V was trimmed by 5 bases and J by 5 bases, leaving 7 bases between them. At a deep level, the assay was run. Assay used: immunoSEQ multiplex PCR; TCRdb lists only in-frame clones, some missing. The repertoire holds around 2.1 million clones, with approximately 94% as singletons. Concerning this clone: Antigen specificity is unknown.

Naive CD8 cells lacked CD45RO and underwent positive selection for CCR7, leaving out terminally differentiated effector memory CD45RA+ cells. Study-level results: Naive subsets usually exceeded memory subsets in estimated richness. Between several donors, naive CD4 clonotypes were shared at a level of about 5%.

Material for sequencing was naive CD8+ T cells from PBMCs. This chain joins TRBV14 and TRBJ2-1; D gene unclear. The clonotype comes from a man aged 18 to 30 in good health. Some clones in this sample may be carry-over from other donors' samples. The CDR3 loop reads CASSTENNEQFF. DNA of the CDR3: TGTGCCAGCAGCACGGAGAACAATGAGCAGTTCTTC. Drawing the rest from reference TRBV14 and TRBJ2-1, the complete variable domain is EAGVTQFPSHSVIEKGQTVTLRCDPISGHDNLYWYRRVMGKEIKFLLHFVKESKQDESGMPNNRFLAERTGGTYSTLKVQPAELEDSGVYFCASSTENNEQFFGPGTRLTVL.